This is a list of T cell receptor beta chains from one sample in a study of T-cell memory formation after mild COVID-19. TCRdb used MiXCR to reprocess the 5' RACE reads, holding one entry per CDR3 protein. The sample carries about 410,000 distinct CDR3 sequences, approximately 18% recorded once. The sample taken for sequencing was PBMCs or a T cell subset sorted from them (not recorded which). The receptors come from a man aged 18 to 29 who had mild COVID-19 (a few samples of this study predate the infection). Cell type and time point are not known. The CDR3 runs from the conserved cysteine through the conserved F or W. A D gene is named only where the DNA matches it firmly. A clone size is listed for some rows: how often the clone was seen (once, few, many), or a class if it is expanded.

D gene	clone size	V gene	J gene	CDR3 DNA	CDR3 protein
.	few	TRBV12-3/TRBV12-4	TRBJ2-1	TGTGCCAGCAGTTTAGGGGACCGCTTCAACAATGAGCAGTTCTTC	CASSLGDRFNNEQFF
.	few	TRBV18	TRBJ1-1	TGTGCCAGCTCTGGGGTTGGCACTGAAGCTTTCTTT	CASSGVGTEAFF
TRBD2	.	TRBV12-3/TRBV12-4	TRBJ2-3	TGTGCCAGCACCTTTACTCGCGGGGGGTTCGCAGATACGCAGTATTTT	CASTFTRGGFADTQYF
.	.	TRBV12-3/TRBV12-4	TRBJ1-5	TGTGCCAGCAGTTTTCATAGCAATCAGCCCCAGCATTTT	CASSFHSNQPQHF
.	.	TRBV21-1	TRBJ2-5	TGTGCCAGCAGCATCGAGGGACAGGGGGGAGAGACCCAGTACTTC	CASSIEGQGGETQYF
.	.	TRBV27	TRBJ1-3	TGTGCCAGCTCCGGGGTAGGAGGAAACACCATATATTTT	CASSGVGGNTIYF
TRBD2	.	TRBV5-1	TRBJ2-3	TGCGCCAGCAGGATACTAGCGGGGGGCACAGATACGCAGTATTTT	CASRILAGGTDTQYF
TRBD1	.	TRBV5-8	TRBJ2-7	TGTGCCAGCAGTCTTGACAGGGGTCTTATCTACGAGCAGTACTTC	CASSLDRGLIYEQYF
.	once	TRBV29-1	TRBJ1-1	TGCAGCGTGGACATGGATGCGGACACTGAAGCTTTCTTT	CSVDMDADTEAFF
.	few	TRBV7-9	TRBJ2-7	TGTGCCAGCAGCCTATCATATTCAGGCGCCTCGGAGCAGTACTTC	CASSLSYSGASEQYF
TRBD1	medium-sized	TRBV12-3/TRBV12-4	TRBJ2-1	TGTGCCAGCAGACAGGGGATCGGGAATGAGCAGTTCTTC	CASRQGIGNEQFF
.	few	TRBV6-6	TRBJ1-5	TGTGCCAGCCTGGGGGGGGGTCATCAGCCCCAGCATTTT	CASLGGGHQPQHF
.	many	TRBV11-3	TRBJ2-1	TGTGCCAGCAGCCTAACGGCGGGGGCGTACAATGAGCAGTTCTTC	CASSLTAGAYNEQFF
TRBD2	many	TRBV18	TRBJ2-1	TGTGCCAGCTCACCGCAATTTACCCTTAGCGGGGATCTCAGCCAGTTCTTC	CASSPQFTLSGDLSQFF
TRBD2	once	TRBV19	TRBJ2-5	TGTGCCAGTAGTATGACGGGGGGGCAGGAGACCCAGTACTTC	CASSMTGGQETQYF
.	few	TRBV7-6	TRBJ2-3	TGTGCCAGCAGCCCTACTAGTCCTTACCCTAGCACAGATACGCAGTATTTT	CASSPTSPYPSTDTQYF
.	few	TRBV5-1	TRBJ2-7	TGCGCCAGCAGCTTGGGGGACATCTACTCCTACGAGCAGTACTTC	CASSLGDIYSYEQYF
TRBD1	.	TRBV4-1	TRBJ1-2	TGCGCCAGCAGCCAAGAACAGGGGCCCCATGGCTACACCTTC	CASSQEQGPHGYTF
.	few	TRBV3-1	TRBJ2-5	TGTGCCAGCAGCCAAGGCCCCACTCAAGAGACCCAGTACTTC	CASSQGPTQETQYF
TRBD2	few	TRBV5-1	TRBJ2-4	TGCGCCAGCAGCGCCGGACTAGTGGGAAACATTCAGTACTTC	CASSAGLVGNIQYF
.	.	TRBV6-2/TRBV6-3	TRBJ2-3	TGTGCCAGCAGTTCCGGACTCCCCAACGGAGATACGCAGTATTTT	CASSSGLPNGDTQYF
.	few	TRBV4-2	TRBJ1-2	TGTGCCAGCAGCCAAGCCGGCAGCTCAGACTATGGCTACACCTTC	CASSQAGSSDYGYTF
TRBD2	.	TRBV7-2	TRBJ2-2	TGTGCCAGCAGCCCAGCGGGGGGGCGCGGGGAGCTGTTTTTT	CASSPAGGRGELFF
.	few	TRBV10-3	TRBJ2-1	TGTGCCATCGGGCGCAGAGAATACAATGAGCAGTTCTTC	CAIGRREYNEQFF
TRBD1	many	TRBV29-1	TRBJ2-3	TGCAGCGTTGAGACAGGGTGGACAGATACGCAGTATTTT	CSVETGWTDTQYF
TRBD1	.	TRBV13	TRBJ2-1	TGTGCCAGCAGTCTGGGGGACAGGGACTATGAGCAGTTCTTC	CASSLGDRDYEQFF
TRBD1	few	TRBV28	TRBJ1-3	TGTGCCAGCAGTTCCGACAGGGTGTCGGTAAACACCATATATTTT	CASSSDRVSVNTIYF
.	.	TRBV7-9	TRBJ2-2	TGTGCCAGCATCCCGTGGCCTATGGGTTCGGTCGGGGAGCTGTTTTTT	CASIPWPMGSVGELFF
TRBD2	.	TRBV3-1	TRBJ2-3	TGTGCCAGCAGCCAAGAGTCCAGCGGGGGCACAGATACGCAGTATTTT	CASSQESSGGTDTQYF
TRBD2	few	TRBV6-2/TRBV6-3	TRBJ2-3	TGTGCCAGCAGGCGACTAGCGGCCCCCACAGATACGCAGTATTTT	CASRRLAAPTDTQYF
.	.	TRBV6-5	TRBJ1-1	TGTGCCAGCTCGAACGGGGGGGGAGCTTTCTTT	CASSNGGGAFF
TRBD1	few	TRBV6-6	TRBJ1-2	TGTGCCAGCACCGACAGGGGCTATGGCTACACCTTC	CASTDRGYGYTF
.	.	TRBV3-1	TRBJ2-3	TGTGCCAGCAGCCAAGTTGGGGTGCGGAATACGCAGTATTTT	CASSQVGVRNTQYF
TRBD2	few	TRBV7-9	TRBJ2-5	TGTGCCAGCAGCCCCGGACTAGCGGGCTTCCAAGAGACCCAGTACTTC	CASSPGLAGFQETQYF
.	.	TRBV7-2	TRBJ2-1	TGTGCCAGCAGCCCTAGGGCGATTAGGGAGCAGTTCTTC	CASSPRAIREQFF
.	.	TRBV5-1	TRBJ2-2	TGCGCCAGCAGCTATACAGGGATGAACACCGGGGAGCTGTTTTTT	CASSYTGMNTGELFF
TRBD2	few	TRBV4-3	TRBJ2-7	TGCGCCAGCAGCCAAGGTAGCGGGGGGGCTAGGGAGCAGTACTTC	CASSQGSGGAREQYF
TRBD1	few	TRBV18	TRBJ2-4	TGTGCCAGCTCACCACGGACAGGAGTAGCCAAAAACATTCAGTACTTC	CASSPRTGVAKNIQYF
.	.	TRBV12-3/TRBV12-4	TRBJ1-2	TGTGCCGGCCCCCGGGGCTACACCTTC	CAGPRGYTF
.	.	TRBV28	TRBJ2-3	TGTGCCAGCAGCGTTCCAGATACGCAGTATTTT	CASSVPDTQYF
TRBD2	few	TRBV24-1	TRBJ2-1	TGTGCCACCAGTGACCCGGGGGGGACTAGCTGCTACAATGAGCAGTTCTTC	CATSDPGGTSCYNEQFF
.	few	TRBV7-2	TRBJ2-3	TGTGCCAGCAGCCCTAATTCCCCAAGGGTCCTAGATACGCAGTATTTT	CASSPNSPRVLDTQYF
.	.	TRBV7-9	TRBJ1-4	TGTGCCAGCAGCACCGGGGGAAGGGCTAATGAAAAACTGTTTTTT	CASSTGGRANEKLFF
.	few	TRBV4-3	TRBJ2-3	TGCGCCAGCAGCCAATCTAAAGGGGGGGGCCTCGGCACAGATACGCAGTATTTT	CASSQSKGGGLGTDTQYF
.	few	TRBV20-1	TRBJ1-1	TGCAGGGGGGGAGGAGGGTTAGCAGTGAACACTGAAGCTTTCTTT	CRGGGGLAVNTEAFF
.	.	TRBV29-1	TRBJ1-4	TGCAGCGTGCGCGGGACATGGACTGAAAAACTGTTTTTT	CSVRGTWTEKLFF
TRBD1	few	TRBV5-1	TRBJ1-4	TGCGCCAGCAGCTCCCCCGACAGGGGCGGGAAACTGTTTTTT	CASSSPDRGGKLFF
.	.	TRBV4-3	TRBJ1-1	TGCGCCAGCAGCCAAACAGGTGGCTCGTCTGAAGCTTTCTTT	CASSQTGGSSEAFF
.	.	TRBV5-4	TRBJ1-1	TGTGCCAGCAGCGCCCGGGAGGGGGACACTGAAGCTTTCTTT	CASSAREGDTEAFF
.	few	TRBV11-3	TRBJ2-1	TGTGCCAGCAGCTTAGCGGACTTGAATGAGCAGTTCTTC	CASSLADLNEQFF
.	few	TRBV29-1	TRBJ1-2	TGCAGCGTTGTGGGAGGCCCCAACTATGGCTACACCTTC	CSVVGGPNYGYTF
.	few	TRBV27	TRBJ2-1	TGTGCCAGCAGTTCTATTGGAGGGTCGGAGCAGTTCTTC	CASSSIGGSEQFF